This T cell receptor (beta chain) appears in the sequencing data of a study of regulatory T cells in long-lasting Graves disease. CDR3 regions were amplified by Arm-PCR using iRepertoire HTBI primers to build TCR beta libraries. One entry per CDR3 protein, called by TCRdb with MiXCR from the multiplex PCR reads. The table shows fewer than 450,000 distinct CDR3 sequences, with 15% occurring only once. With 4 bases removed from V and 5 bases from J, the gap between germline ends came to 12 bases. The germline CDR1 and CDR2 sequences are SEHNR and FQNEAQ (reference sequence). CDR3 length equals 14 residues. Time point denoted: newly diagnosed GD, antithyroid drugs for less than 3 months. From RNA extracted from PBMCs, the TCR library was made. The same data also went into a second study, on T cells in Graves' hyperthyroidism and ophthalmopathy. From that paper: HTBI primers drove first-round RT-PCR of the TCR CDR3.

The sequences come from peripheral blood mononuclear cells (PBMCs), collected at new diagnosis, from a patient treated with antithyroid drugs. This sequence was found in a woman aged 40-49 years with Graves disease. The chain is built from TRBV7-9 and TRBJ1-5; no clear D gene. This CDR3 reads CASSSLGLHQPQHF. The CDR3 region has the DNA TGTGCCAGCAGCTCCCTCGGTCTCCATCAGCCCCAGCATTTT.